The TCR beta chain under discussion was sequenced for a study of Graves' ophthalmopathy and Graves' hyperthyroidism. Study details: Peripheral blood was collected at initial diagnosis, before any treatment.

RNA transcripts served as template for amplifying TCR beta CDR3 sequences. The workflow started with a first-round RT-PCR run with HTBI primers and then moved on to a second-round multiplex PCR. TCRdb passed the multiplex PCR reads through MiXCR, listing each CDR3 protein once. This table has 200,000 to 300,000 distinct CDR3 sequences, approximately 42% appearing once. Only a few counts were recorded for this clonotype. CDR1 SGHTA and CDR2 FQGNSA come from the germline V gene. The J segment lost 8 bases and the V segment lost 3 bases, leaving 7 bases of the junction unmatched. The CDR3 is made up of 15 amino acids.

J is TRBJ1-4 and V is TRBV7-2, with 9 bases aligning to TRBD1. What was sequenced was peripheral blood. This receptor was obtained from an adult man with Graves' ophthalmopathy. The CDR3 protein is CASSLGQGLREKLFF. The CDR3, as DNA: TGTGCCAGCAGCTTGGGACAGGGTCTCCGGGAAAAACTGTTTTTT.